This T cell receptor (beta chain) comes out of a study of blood T cell repertoires in COVID-19. As for the study in general: Samples came from the United States, Italy and Spain, spanning acute and convalescent COVID-19.

V lost 7 bases, J lost 2 bases, and 18 bases lay in between. This CDR3 has 15 amino acids. Original processing methods: Reference gene primer amplification yielded estimated nucleated cell counts. Generated by immunoSEQ multiplex PCR, the TCRdb table keeps only in-frame clones and is missing some. V and J calls and clone size are those listed in that table; D and trimming were worked out from the DNA. The sample lists over 30,000 clones; approximately 83% were seen once. The clonotype comes from a man aged 50-59 years with acute or convalescent COVID-19. The chain is built from TRBV23-1 and TRBJ2-7, with D possibly TRBD1 on 6 matching bases. TRBV23-1 counts as an open reading frame of uncertain function. Specimen: peripheral blood. This CDR3 reads CASTPPWTATYEQYF. CDR3 in DNA: TGCGCCAGCACCCCACCCTGGACAGCCACCTACGAGCAGTACTTC.